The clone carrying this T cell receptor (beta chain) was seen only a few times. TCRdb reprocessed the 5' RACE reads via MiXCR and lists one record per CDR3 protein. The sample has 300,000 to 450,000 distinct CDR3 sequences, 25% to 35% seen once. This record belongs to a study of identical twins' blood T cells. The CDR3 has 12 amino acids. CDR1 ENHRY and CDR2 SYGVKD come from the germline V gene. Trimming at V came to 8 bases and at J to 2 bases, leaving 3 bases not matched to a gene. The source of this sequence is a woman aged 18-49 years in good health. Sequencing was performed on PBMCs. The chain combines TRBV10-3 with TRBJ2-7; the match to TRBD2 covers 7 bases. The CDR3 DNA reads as TGTGCCATCGCGGGAGAACCCTACGAGCAGTACTTC. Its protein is CAIAGEPYEQYF.